This T cell receptor beta chain was sequenced in a study of blood T cells in healthy people across ages. Notes on the study in general: Diversity figures derived from one million T cells were judged to underestimate the true value. Naive T cell percentage strongly correlated with TCR beta diversity.

This clonotype has only a few counts. The antigen is unknown. The authors ran a second PCR of roughly 6 to 12 cycles using a sample-barcoded 5' primer and a J-beta primer mix. Each CDR3 protein is one row after TCRdb ran MiXCR on the 5' RACE reads. The profile shows about 970,000 distinct CDR3 sequences, approximately 50% of them singletons. The study recruited healthy Caucasian donors from Russia who were aged about 6 to 95. Sequencing used blood. The sequence derives from a woman aged 60 to 75 in good health.

CDR3 coding DNA: TGTGCCAGCAGTTTATGGGGGACGAGCCCCTACGAGCAGTACTTC. Amino acids: CASSLWGTSPYEQYF. This chain uses TRBV27 with TRBJ2-7; D is tentatively TRBD1 or TRBD2 (5 bases each). Trimming left V 1 base short and J 2 bases short, with 12 bases between. The CDR3 consists of 15 residues. CDR1 and CDR2 from the germline V gene are MNHEY and SMNVEV (reference sequence).